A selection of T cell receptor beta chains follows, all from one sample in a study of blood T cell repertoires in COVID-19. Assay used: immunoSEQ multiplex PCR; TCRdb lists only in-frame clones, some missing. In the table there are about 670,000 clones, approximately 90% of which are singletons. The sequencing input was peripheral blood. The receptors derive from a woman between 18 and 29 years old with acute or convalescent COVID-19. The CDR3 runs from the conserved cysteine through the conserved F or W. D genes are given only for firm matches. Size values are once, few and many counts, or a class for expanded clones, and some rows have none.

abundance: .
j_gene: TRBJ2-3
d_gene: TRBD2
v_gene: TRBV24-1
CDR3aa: CATSDLGLAGADTQYF
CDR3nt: TGTGCCACCAGTGACCTTGGACTAGCGGGGGCAGATACGCAGTATTTT

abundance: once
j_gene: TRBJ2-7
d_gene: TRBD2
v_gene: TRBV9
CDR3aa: CASSALAGSYEQYF
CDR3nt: TGTGCCAGCAGCGCCCTAGCGGGGTCCTACGAGCAGTACTTC

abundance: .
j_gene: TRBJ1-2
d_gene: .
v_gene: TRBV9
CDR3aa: CASSPGRDYGYTF
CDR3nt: TGTGCCAGCAGCCCGGGCAGGGACTATGGCTACACCTTC

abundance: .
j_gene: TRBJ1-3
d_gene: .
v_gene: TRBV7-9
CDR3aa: CASTELQGSGNTIYF
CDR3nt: TGTGCCAGCACCGAACTACAGGGTTCTGGAAACACCATATATTTT

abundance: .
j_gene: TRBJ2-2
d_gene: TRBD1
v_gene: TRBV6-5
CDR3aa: CASSRGDRTGELFF
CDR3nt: TGTGCCAGCAGTCGCGGGGACAGGACCGGGGAGCTGTTTTTT

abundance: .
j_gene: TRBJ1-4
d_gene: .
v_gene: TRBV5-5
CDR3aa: CASSLSRGANEKLFF
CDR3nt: TGTGCCAGCAGCCTTAGCCGGGGAGCAAATGAAAAACTGTTTTTT

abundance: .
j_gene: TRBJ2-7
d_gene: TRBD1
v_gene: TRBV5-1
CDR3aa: CASGGQGLGEQYF
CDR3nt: TGCGCCAGCGGGGGACAGGGTTTGGGAGAGCAGTACTTC

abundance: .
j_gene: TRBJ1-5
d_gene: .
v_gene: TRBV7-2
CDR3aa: CASSPRGQNSNQPQHF
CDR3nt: TGTGCCAGCAGCCCCCGGGGACAAAATAGCAATCAGCCCCAGCATTTT

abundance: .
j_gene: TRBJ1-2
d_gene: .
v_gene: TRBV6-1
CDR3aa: CASSEVGRRTGNYGYTF
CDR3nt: TGTGCCAGCAGTGAAGTTGGTAGGAGAACTGGTAACTATGGCTACACCTTC

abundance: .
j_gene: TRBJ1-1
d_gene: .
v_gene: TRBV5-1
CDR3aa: CASSLAKSRGNTEAFF
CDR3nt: TGCGCCAGCAGCTTGGCCAAAAGTAGAGGGAACACTGAAGCTTTCTTT

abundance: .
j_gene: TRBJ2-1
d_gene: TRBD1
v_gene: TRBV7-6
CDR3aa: CASSLTGSSYNEQFF
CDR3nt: TGTGCCAGCAGCTTGACAGGGAGCTCCTACAATGAGCAGTTCTTC

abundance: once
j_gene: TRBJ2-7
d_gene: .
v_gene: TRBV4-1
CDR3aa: CASSPLGRSYEQYF
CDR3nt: TGCGCCAGCAGTCCGCTGGGCCGATCCTACGAGCAGTACTTC

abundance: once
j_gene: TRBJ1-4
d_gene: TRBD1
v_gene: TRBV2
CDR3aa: CASSGRTGFGEKLFF
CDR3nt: TGTGCCAGCAGTGGCAGGACAGGGTTTGGCGAAAAACTGTTTTTT

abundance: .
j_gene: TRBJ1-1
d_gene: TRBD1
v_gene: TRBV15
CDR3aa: CATSKGQGTKDTEAFF
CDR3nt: TGTGCCACCAGTAAAGGACAGGGAACCAAGGACACTGAAGCTTTCTTT

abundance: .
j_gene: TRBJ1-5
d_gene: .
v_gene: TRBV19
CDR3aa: CASKTGSNQPQHF
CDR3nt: TGTGCCAGTAAAACAGGGAGTAATCAGCCCCAGCATTTT

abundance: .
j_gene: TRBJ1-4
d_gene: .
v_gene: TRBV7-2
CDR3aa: CASSFRAGAEKLFF
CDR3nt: TGTGCCAGCAGCTTCCGCGCGGGGGCCGAAAAACTGTTTTTT

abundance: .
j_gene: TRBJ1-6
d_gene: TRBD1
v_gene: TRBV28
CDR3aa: CASKTGQHNSPLHF
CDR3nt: TGTGCCAGCAAGACGGGACAGCATAATTCACCCCTCCACTTT

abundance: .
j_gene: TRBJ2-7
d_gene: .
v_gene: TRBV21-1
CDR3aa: CASSTLNTVGLTGTGSYEQYF
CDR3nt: TGTGCCAGCAGCACCCTAAATACGGTGGGGCTGACCGGGACAGGCTCCTACGAGCAGTACTTC

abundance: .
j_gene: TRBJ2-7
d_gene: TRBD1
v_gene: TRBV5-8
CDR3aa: CASSRLRDSSYEQYF
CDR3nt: TGTGCCAGCAGCCGTCTCCGGGACAGCTCCTACGAGCAGTACTTC

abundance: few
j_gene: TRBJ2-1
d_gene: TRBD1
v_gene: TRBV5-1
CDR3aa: CASSTGTGTYNEQFF
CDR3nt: TGCGCCAGCTCAACCGGGACAGGAACCTACAATGAGCAGTTCTTC

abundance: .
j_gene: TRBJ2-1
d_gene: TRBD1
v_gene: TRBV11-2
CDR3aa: CASSFLQGSLFF
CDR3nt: TGTGCCAGCAGCTTTTTACAGGGGTCTCTGTTCTTC

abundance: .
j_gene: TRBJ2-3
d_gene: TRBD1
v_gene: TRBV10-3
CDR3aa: CAIGGQSRTDTQYF
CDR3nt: TGTGCCATCGGGGGACAGTCTCGCACAGATACGCAGTATTTT

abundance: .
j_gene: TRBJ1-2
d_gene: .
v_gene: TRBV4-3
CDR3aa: CASSQRTANYGYTF
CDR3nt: TGCGCCAGCAGCCAAAGGACAGCGAACTATGGCTACACCTTC

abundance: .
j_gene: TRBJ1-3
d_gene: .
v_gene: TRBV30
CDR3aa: CAWSRSTGSGNTIYF
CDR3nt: TGTGCCTGGAGCCGTAGCACAGGGTCTGGAAACACCATATATTTT

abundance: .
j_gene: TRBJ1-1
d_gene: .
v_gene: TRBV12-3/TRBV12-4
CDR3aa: CASSFRSSTEAFF
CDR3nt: TGTGCCAGCAGTTTCCGTTCTAGCACTGAAGCTTTCTTT

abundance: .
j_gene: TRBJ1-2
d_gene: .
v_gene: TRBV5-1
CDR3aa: CASSLDSGNYGYTF
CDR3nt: TGCGCCAGCAGCTTGGACAGTGGAAACTATGGCTACACCTTC

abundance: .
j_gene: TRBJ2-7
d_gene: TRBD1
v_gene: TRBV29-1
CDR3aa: CSVGTGDSYEQYF
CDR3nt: TGCAGCGTGGGGACAGGGGACTCCTACGAGCAGTACTTC

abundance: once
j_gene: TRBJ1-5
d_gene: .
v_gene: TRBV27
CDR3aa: CASSLQGRQPQHF
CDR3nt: TGTGCCAGCAGTTTACAGGGGCGACAGCCCCAGCATTTT

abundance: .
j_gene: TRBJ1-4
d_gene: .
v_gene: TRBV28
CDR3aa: CASNTLRRGGFSEKLFF
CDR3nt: TGTGCCAGCAACACTCTCCGTCGGGGGGGCTTTAGTGAAAAACTGTTTTTT

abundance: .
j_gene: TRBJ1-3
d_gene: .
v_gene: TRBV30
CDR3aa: CAGTRNGNTIYF
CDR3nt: TGTGCCGGCACCAGGAACGGAAACACCATATATTTT

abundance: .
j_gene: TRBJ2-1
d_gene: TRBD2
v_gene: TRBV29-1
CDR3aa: CSACKRGAELEQFF
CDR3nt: TGCAGTGCGTGTAAGCGGGGGGCCGAACTTGAGCAGTTCTTC

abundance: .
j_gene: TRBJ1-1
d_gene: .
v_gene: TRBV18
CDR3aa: CASSTKGTPENTEAFF
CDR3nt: TGTGCCAGCTCAACCAAGGGGACACCGGAGAACACTGAAGCTTTCTTT

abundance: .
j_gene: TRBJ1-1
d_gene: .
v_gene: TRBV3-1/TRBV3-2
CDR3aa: CASSQVGGNTEAFF
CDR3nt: TGTGCCAGCAGCCAAGTAGGAGGGAACACTGAAGCTTTCTTT

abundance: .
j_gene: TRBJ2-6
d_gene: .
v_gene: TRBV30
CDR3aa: CAWSRLISGANVLTF
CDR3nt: TGTGCCTGGAGCCGACTGATCTCTGGGGCCAACGTCCTGACTTTC

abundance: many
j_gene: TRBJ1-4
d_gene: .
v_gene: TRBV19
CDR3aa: CASSTLGAGMATNEKLFF
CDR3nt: TGTGCCAGTAGCACGCTTGGGGCAGGGATGGCAACTAATGAAAAACTGTTTTTT

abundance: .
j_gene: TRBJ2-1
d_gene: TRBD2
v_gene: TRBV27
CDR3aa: CASGLAAYNEQFF
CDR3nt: TGTGCCAGCGGGCTAGCGGCCTACAATGAGCAGTTCTTC

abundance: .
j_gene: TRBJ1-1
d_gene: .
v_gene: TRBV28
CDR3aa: CASSWTDGTEAFF
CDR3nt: TGTGCCAGCAGCTGGACAGACGGCACTGAAGCTTTCTTT

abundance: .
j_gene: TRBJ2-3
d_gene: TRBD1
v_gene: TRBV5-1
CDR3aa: CASRPTGASTDTQYF
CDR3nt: TGCGCCAGCAGACCGACAGGGGCCTCCACAGATACGCAGTATTTT

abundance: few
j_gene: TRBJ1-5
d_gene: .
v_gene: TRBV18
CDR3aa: CASSGAGNQPQHF
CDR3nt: TGTGCCAGCTCAGGGGCGGGCAATCAGCCCCAGCATTTT

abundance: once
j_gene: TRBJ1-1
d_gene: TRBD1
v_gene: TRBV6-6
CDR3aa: CASSYGTGMNTEAFF
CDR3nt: TGTGCCAGCAGTTACGGGACAGGGATGAACACTGAAGCTTTCTTT

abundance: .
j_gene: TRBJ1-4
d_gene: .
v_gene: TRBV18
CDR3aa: CASSPPQGTNEKLFF
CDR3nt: TGTGCCAGCTCACCCCCACAGGGAACTAATGAAAAACTGTTTTTT

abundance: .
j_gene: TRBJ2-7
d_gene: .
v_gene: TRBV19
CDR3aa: CASSIDGGHEQYF
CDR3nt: TGTGCCAGTAGTATAGATGGCGGGCACGAGCAGTACTTC

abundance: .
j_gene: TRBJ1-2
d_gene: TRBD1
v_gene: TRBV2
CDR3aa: CASTGDGQGAGGYTF
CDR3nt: TGTGCCAGCACCGGGGATGGACAGGGGGCAGGCGGCTACACCTTC

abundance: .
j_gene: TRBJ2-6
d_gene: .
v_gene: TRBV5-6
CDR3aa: CASSYGQGGSGANVLTF
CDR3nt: TGTGCCAGCAGCTATGGGCAGGGCGGCTCTGGGGCCAACGTCCTGACTTTC

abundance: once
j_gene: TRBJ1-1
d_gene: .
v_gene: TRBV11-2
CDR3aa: CASSFRGSTEAFF
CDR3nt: TGTGCCAGCAGCTTCCGGGGGAGTACTGAAGCTTTCTTT

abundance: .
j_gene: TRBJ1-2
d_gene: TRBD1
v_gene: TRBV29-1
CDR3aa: CGVLGGQASGYTF
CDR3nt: TGCGGCGTTTTGGGTGGACAGGCAAGTGGCTACACCTTC

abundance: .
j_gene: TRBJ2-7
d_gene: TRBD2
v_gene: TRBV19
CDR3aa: CASSIFPSLADEQYF
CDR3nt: TGTGCCAGTAGTATTTTCCCCTCACTAGCGGACGAGCAGTACTTC

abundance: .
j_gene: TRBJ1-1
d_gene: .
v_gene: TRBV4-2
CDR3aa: CASSQGVGRGRINTEAFF
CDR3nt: TGTGCCAGCAGCCAAGGTGTGGGCAGGGGCCGGATTAACACTGAAGCTTTCTTT

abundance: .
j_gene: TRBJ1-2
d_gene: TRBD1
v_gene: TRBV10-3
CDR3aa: CAITGGGYTF
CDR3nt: TGTGCCATTACAGGGGGCGGCTACACCTTC

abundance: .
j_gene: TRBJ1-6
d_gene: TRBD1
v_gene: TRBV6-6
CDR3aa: CASSYAGQGDSPLHF
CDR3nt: TGTGCCAGCAGTTACGCCGGACAGGGGGATTCACCCCTCCACTTT

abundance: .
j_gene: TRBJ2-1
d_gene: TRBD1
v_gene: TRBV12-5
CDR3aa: CASGSGQFPGYEQFF
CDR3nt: TGTGCTAGTGGGTCGGGACAGTTTCCTGGGTATGAGCAGTTCTTC

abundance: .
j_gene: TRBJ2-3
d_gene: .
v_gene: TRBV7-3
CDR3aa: CASSFSVRNTDTQYF
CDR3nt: TGTGCCAGCAGCTTTAGCGTACGGAACACAGATACGCAGTATTTT